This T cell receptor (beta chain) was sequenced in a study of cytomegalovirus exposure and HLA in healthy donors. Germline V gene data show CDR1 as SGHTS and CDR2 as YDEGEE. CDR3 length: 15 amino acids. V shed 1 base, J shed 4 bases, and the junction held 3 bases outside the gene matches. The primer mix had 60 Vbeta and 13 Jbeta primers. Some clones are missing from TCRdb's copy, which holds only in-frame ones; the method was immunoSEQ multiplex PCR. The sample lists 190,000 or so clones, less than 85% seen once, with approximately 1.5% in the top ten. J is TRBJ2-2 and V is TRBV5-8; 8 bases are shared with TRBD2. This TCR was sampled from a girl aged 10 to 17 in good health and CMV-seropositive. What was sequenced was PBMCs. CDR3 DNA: TGTGCCAGCAGCTTGTCGGGGGGGGCCACCGGGGAGCTGTTTTTT. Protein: CASSLSGGATGELFF.